The clone carrying this T cell receptor beta chain was picked up a small number of times. Its antigen is unidentified. Germline V gene lookup returns CDR1 SGHTA and CDR2 FQGNSA. The CDR3 consists of 15 residues. The trim removed 5 bases at V and 3 bases at J, leaving 5 bases unmatched. These data are taken from a study of post-analysis software for immune sequencing data. Whole-study context: Recorded subtypes: relapsing-remitting, secondary progressive, progressive-relapsing; some patients unannotated.

Study outcomes and limitations: There were roughly five TRBV segments more frequent in patients than controls, and TRBV5-6, TRBV5-1 and TRBV20-1 were among them.

The library was made from cDNA and included unique molecular identifiers. T cells numbering about 0.95 to 10 million gave rise to around 460,000 cDNA molecules. TCRdb used MiXCR to reprocess the PCR reads, holding one entry per CDR3 protein. Of some 690,000 distinct CDR3 sequences detected, less than 35% appear once; the ten largest clones hold approximately 0.55%. The sequence was obtained from a girl aged 10 to 17 with multiple sclerosis. Sequencing was carried out using blood. The chain couples TRBV7-2 to TRBJ2-7; TRBD2 agrees at 12 bases. This CDR3 reads CASSPWTSGVYEQYF. DNA of the CDR3: TGTGCCAGCAGCCCCTGGACTAGCGGGGTCTACGAGCAGTACTTC.